This T cell receptor beta chain was recorded in a study of OX40 agonist ivuxolimab in advanced cancers. Study background: Participants, 75% to 90% male, averaged about 59 years of age, ranging from about 20 to 79.

With regard to this clone: Its antigen is as yet unknown.

Generated by immunoSEQ multiplex PCR, the TCRdb table keeps only in-frame clones and is missing some. This sample has about 29,000 clones, with approximately 90% found just once. Notes on the study in general: CD8+ T cells averaged more expanded clones than CD4+.

The CDR3 totals 15 residues. V gave up 5 bases and J gave up 6 bases; unmatched junction bases: 6. Germline lookup yields CDR1 MNHEY and CDR2 SMNVEV (reference sequence). The J gene is TRBJ2-1, the V gene TRBV27; 11 bases match TRBD2. This TCR came from an adult with an advanced solid tumor such as melanoma, head and neck, liver or kidney cancer. Here the sequenced sample was CD4+ or CD8+ T cells sorted from blood, taken in a trial of the OX40 agonist ivuxolimab. Written as DNA, the CDR3 is TGTGCCAGCAGTATTAGCGGGGGGGCGGGCAATGAGCAGTTCTTC. Translated: CASSISGGAGNEQFF.